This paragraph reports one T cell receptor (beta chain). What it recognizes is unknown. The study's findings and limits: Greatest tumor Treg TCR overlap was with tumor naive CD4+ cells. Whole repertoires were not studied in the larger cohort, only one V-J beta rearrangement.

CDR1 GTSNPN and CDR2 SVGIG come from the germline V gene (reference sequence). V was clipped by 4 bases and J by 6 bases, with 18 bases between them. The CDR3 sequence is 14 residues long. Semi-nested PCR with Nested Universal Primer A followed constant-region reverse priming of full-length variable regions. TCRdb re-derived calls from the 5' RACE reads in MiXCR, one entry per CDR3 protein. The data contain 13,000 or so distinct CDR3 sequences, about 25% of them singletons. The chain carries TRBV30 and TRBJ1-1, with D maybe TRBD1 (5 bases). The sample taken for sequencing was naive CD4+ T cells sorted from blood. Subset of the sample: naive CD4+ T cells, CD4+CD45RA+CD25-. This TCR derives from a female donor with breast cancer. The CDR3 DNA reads TGTGCCTGGACCTTTGGGCAGGGCATCTCTGAAGCTTTCTTT. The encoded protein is CAWTFGQGISEAFF.